These 21 T cell receptor beta chains were all obtained from the same sample, sequenced in a study of T-cell reconstitution after alpha-beta-depleted transplantation in children. Preparation of the TCRbeta library was carried out with unique molecular identifiers. TCRdb re-derived calls from the PCR reads in MiXCR, one entry per CDR3 protein. The sample carries 100,000 or so distinct CDR3 sequences, 6% recorded once. Sequencing was performed on PBMCs, mostly from graft donor cells, taken 60 days after TCRalphabeta/CD19-depleted stem cell transplant. Receptors were obtained from a female patient aged 2-15 years who had a stem cell transplant for Fanconi anemia, so the T cells may come from the graft donor.

The CDR3 loop is CASSLSGGAEQYF. Written as DNA, the CDR3 is TGTGCCAGCAGCTTAAGCGGGGGTGCCGAGCAGTACTTC. The gene calls are TRBV7-2 and TRBJ2-7; 8 bases are a match to TRBD2. With 2 bases clipped from V and 6 bases from J, the junction kept 3 bases outside the gene matches. Per germline, CDR1 SGHTA and CDR2 FQGNSA. This CDR3 is 13 amino acids long.

This clonotype was seen ten or more times. The chain has TRBV27 and TRBJ2-7; a possible D gene is TRBD1 (7 bases). This CDR3 is built from 16 residues. V dropped 6 bases and J dropped 7 bases, with 25 bases sitting between them. Germline lookup yields CDR1 MNHEY and CDR2 SMNVEV (reference sequence). CDR3 DNA: TGTGCCAGCAGGGCTAACAGGGGCCCCCTGGGGAGGGAGCAGTACTTC. This translates into CASRANRGPLGREQYF.

This clonotype was observed at least ten times. The J gene is TRBJ2-4, the V gene TRBV6-1; weak D call: TRBD1 (6 bases). The CDR3 spans 16 residues. Trimming took 6 bases from V and 1 from J, leaving 16 bases between them. Germline V gene data show CDR1 as MNHNS and CDR2 as SASEGT. The CDR3 bases are TGTGCCAGCAGCCCGCTACAGGGAGTGGCCAAAAACATTCAGTACTTC. Amino acid sequence: CASSPLQGVAKNIQYF.

This clonotype came up many times. This chain links TRBV5-1 with TRBJ2-7, with D perhaps TRBD1 (5 bases). Germline loops: CDR1 SGHRS, CDR2 YFSETQ. The CDR3 has 15 residues. V was cut by 2 bases and J by 3 bases, with 15 bases left in between. The CDR3 sequence is CASSFGRQGSYEQYF. DNA for the CDR3: TGCGCCAGCAGCTTCGGCCGTCAGGGAAGCTACGAGCAGTACTTC.

This clonotype was counted many times. The chain is built from TRBV15 and TRBJ2-2, with unresolved D. This CDR3 has 17 residues. Deletions cut 0 bases from V and 6 bases from J, with 17 bases between. The germline gives CDR1 LNHNV, CDR2 YYDKDF (reference sequence). The CDR3 reads CATSRDISVMLAGELFF. In nucleotides, the CDR3 is TGTGCCACCAGCAGAGACATCAGTGTAATGTTAGCCGGGGAGCTGTTTTTT.

This clonotype was seen ten or more times. This chain uses TRBV7-2 with TRBJ2-3; D is undetermined. V lost 2 bases and J lost 5, with 11 bases in between. CDR3 length equals 14 residues. Looked up from germline, CDR1 is SGHTA and CDR2 is FQGNSA. Here the CDR3 DNA reads TGTGCCAGCAGCTTAACCGGGTCGGGAGATACGCAGTATTTT. Translated, it gives CASSLTGSGDTQYF. The full variable domain, rest sourced from reference TRBV7-2 and TRBJ2-3, is GAGVSQSPSNKVTEKGKDVELRCDPISGHTALYWYRQSLGQGLEFLIYFQGNSAPDKSGLPSDRFSAERTGGSVSTLTIQRTQQEDSAVYLCASSLTGSGDTQYFGPGTRLTVL.

This clonotype occurred a few times. The rearrangement joins TRBV20-1 to TRBJ1-6; D might be TRBD1 (6 bases). V lost 5 bases, J lost 6 bases, and 17 bases lay in between. CDR3 length: 15 residues. Germline V CDR1 and CDR2: DFQATT, SNEGSKA (reference sequence). The CDR3 region is CSADTGFGSNSPLHF. In DNA form, the CDR3 reads TGCAGTGCTGATACAGGGTTTGGCTCTAATTCACCCCTCCACTTT.

This clonotype occurred a few times. The chain carries TRBV5-1 and TRBJ1-3, with D maybe TRBD1 (6 bases). Germline CDR1 SGHRS, CDR2 YFSETQ. The length of the CDR3 is 17 residues. The V end was cut by 0 bases, the J end by 6 bases, with 19 bases between. The chain's CDR3 is CASSLAPPPGGENTIYF. In nucleotides, the CDR3 is TGCGCCAGCAGCTTGGCCCCCCCGCCGGGGGGCGAAAACACCATATATTTT.

This clonotype was observed at least ten times. The chain couples TRBV6-1 to TRBJ2-7, with D uncertain. This CDR3 is built from 16 residues. The V gene lost 6 bases and the J gene lost 4 bases, with 22 bases spanning the gap. Germline-derived CDR1 and CDR2 are MNHNS and SASEGT. The CDR3 bases are TGTGCCAGCAGCCCCCTCGGAGAACCCGGAATATACGAGCAGTACTTC. This sequence encodes CASSPLGEPGIYEQYF.

This clonotype occurred many times. V is TRBV20-1 and J is TRBJ2-1, with D possibly matching TRBD1 (5 bases). Germline CDR1 DFQATT, CDR2 SNEGSKA (reference sequence). The CDR3 spans 12 residues. Trimming removed 4 bases at V and 8 bases at J, with 12 bases between. The CDR3 here is CSATGNSHEQFF. Here the CDR3 DNA reads TGCAGTGCTACAGGGAATTCCCATGAGCAGTTCTTC.

The V call is TRBV20-1, the J call TRBJ2-1; the D call may be TRBD1 or TRBD2 (5 bases each). Germline CDR1 DFQATT, CDR2 SNEGSKA (reference sequence). This CDR3 contains 17 residues. V dropped 3 bases and J dropped 2 bases, with 20 bases sitting between them. CDR3 DNA sequence: TGCAGTGCTAGTTCGCCGGGACGAGGTGGTACCTACAATGAGCAGTTCTTC. This gives the protein CSASSPGRGGTYNEQFF.

This clonotype appeared many times. The chain is built from TRBV4-1 and TRBJ2-1; 12 positions match TRBD1. There are 16 residues in the CDR3. The junction had 5 bases not matched to a gene; V was cut back by 3 bases and J by 5 bases. Germline CDR1 reads MGHRA; CDR2 reads YSYEKL. DNA for the CDR3: TGCGCCAGCAGCCAGCTGGGACAGGGGGCGAACAATGAGCAGTTCTTC. Residues: CASSQLGQGANNEQFF.

This clonotype was seen at least ten times. This rearrangement joins TRBV2 to TRBJ1-1; TRBD1 matches 8 bases. CDR1 is SNHLY and CDR2 is FYNNEI in the germline V gene. This CDR3 contains 14 residues. J lost 0 bases, V lost 7 bases, and 4 bases had no gene match. CDR3 protein: CASKRTGMNTEAFF. CDR3 DNA: TGTGCCAGCAAAAGGACAGGGATGAACACTGAAGCTTTCTTT. Using reference TRBV2 and TRBJ1-1 for the parts outside the CDR3, the full variable domain is EPEVTQTPSHQVTQMGQEVILRCVPISNHLYFYWYRQILGQKVEFLVSFYNNEISEKSEIFDDQFSVERPDGSNFTLKIRSTKLEDSAMYFCASKRTGMNTEAFFGQGTRLTVV.

This clonotype was observed a few times. This chain uses TRBV5-1 with TRBJ1-5; D is possibly TRBD1 (6 bases). The CDR3 totals 15 residues. V dropped 0 bases and J dropped 4 bases, with 11 bases sitting between them. The germline V gene encodes CDR1 SGHRS and CDR2 YFSETQ. The CDR3 reads CASSLGQEGNQPQHF. The CDR3 DNA follows: TGCGCCAGCAGCTTGGGACAGGAAGGGAATCAGCCCCAGCATTTT.

This clonotype was observed a few times. The chain joins TRBV7-3 to TRBJ1-6; 9 bases fit TRBD1. The CDR3 extends over 14 amino acids. Germline V lookup: CDR1 SGHTA, CDR2 FQGTGA. V dropped 5 bases and J dropped 9; count of bases not matched to a gene: 5. CDR3: CASSQDRGISPLHF. The CDR3, as DNA: TGTGCCAGCAGCCAAGACAGGGGGATTTCACCCCTCCACTTT.

There are a few counts of this clonotype. The chain uses TRBV2 and TRBJ2-3; D not certain. V shed 3 bases and J shed 2 bases, with 12 bases lying between them. Looked up from germline, CDR1 is SNHLY and CDR2 is FYNNEI. The CDR3 totals 15 residues. The CDR3, as DNA: TGTGCCAGCAGTGACATTGCTATACACACAGATACGCAGTATTTT. Its protein is CASSDIAIHTDTQYF.

This clonotype was detected ten times or more. This chain links TRBV7-9 with TRBJ1-1; 9 bases are a match to TRBD1. Germline V lookup: CDR1 SEHNR, CDR2 FQNEAQ (reference sequence). Trimming at V came to 1 base and at J to 5 bases, leaving 2 bases not matched to a gene. The CDR3 is 14 residues long. In nucleotides, the CDR3 is TGTGCCAGCAGCTTAGTGGGACAGGGAACTGAAGCTTTCTTT. Its protein is CASSLVGQGTEAFF. Full variable domain (remainder filled in from reference TRBV7-9 and TRBJ1-1): DTGVSQNPRHKITKRGQNVTFRCDPISEHNRLYWYRQTLGQGPEFLTYFQNEAQLEKSRLLSDRFSAERPKGSFSTLEIQRTEQGDSAMYLCASSLVGQGTEAFFGQGTRLTVV.

This clonotype was detected ten times or more. The chain couples TRBV5-1 to TRBJ2-5, with 11 bases identical to TRBD2. The CDR3 length is 15 residues. V was pared by 2 bases and J by 3 bases, with 3 bases of the junction left unmatched. Germline V gene lookup returns CDR1 SGHRS and CDR2 YFSETQ. The CDR3 nucleotides are TGCGCCAGCAGCTTCCTACTAGCGGGAGAAGAGACCCAGTACTTC. This sequence encodes CASSFLLAGEETQYF.

The rearrangement joins TRBV11-3 to TRBJ1-2, with unresolved D. From germline, CDR1 is SGHNT and CDR2 YENEEA. With 5 bases removed from V and 12 bases from J, the gap between germline ends came to 19 bases. There are 13 residues in the CDR3. For the CDR3, the DNA is TGTGCCAGCAGCCCACCTAAGGGCCCCGGCCACACCTTC. It specifies CASSPPKGPGHTF. The whole variable domain, remainder taken from reference TRBV11-3 and TRBJ1-2, is EAGVVQSPRYKIIEKKQPVAFWCNPISGHNTLYWYLQNLGQGPELLIRYENEEAVDDSQLPKDRFSAERLKGVDSTLKIQPAELGDSAVYLCASSPPKGPGHTFGSGTRLTVV.

This chain connects TRBV18 to TRBJ2-3, with TRBD2 matching over 15 bases. This CDR3 has 17 residues. Germline V gives CDR1 KGHSH, CDR2 LQKENI. Losses at the gene ends were 3 bases for V and 3 bases for J; bases not matched to a gene: 4. The chain's CDR3 is CASSPPGLAGGTDTQYF. CDR3 bases: TGTGCCAGCTCACCTCCGGGACTAGCGGGGGGTACAGATACGCAGTATTTT.

The chain combines TRBV5-1 with TRBJ2-7, with 8 bases that match TRBD2. The V and J ends lost 0 bases and 1 base, in that order; junction bases with no gene match: 3. CDR3 size: 15 residues. Germline V gene data show CDR1 as SGHRS and CDR2 as YFSETQ. DNA for the CDR3: TGCGCCAGCAGCTTGGCAGCGGGGGAATCCTACGAGCAGTACTTC. It encodes CASSLAAGESYEQYF.